The 18 T cell receptor beta chains presented below share a single source sample, sequenced in a study of control samples from healthy donors and cancer patients. The table came from immunoSEQ multiplex PCR; TCRdb's copy has only in-frame clones and leaves some out. The repertoire has 100,000 to 150,000 clones, 85% to 90% of them found once; the top ten carry approximately 7.5%. Sequences were obtained from PBMCs. The receptors were sampled from a man aged 45-65 years with head and neck cancer.

The chain employs TRBV6-5 and TRBJ2-3; TRBD2 agrees at 14 bases. The germline CDR1 and CDR2 sequences are MNHEY and SVGAGI. The CDR3 length is 16 residues. V shed 2 bases, J shed 5 bases, and the junction held 3 bases outside the gene matches. As DNA, the CDR3 is TGTGCCAGCAGTTACGGGACTAGCGGGAGTAAAGATACGCAGTATTTT. Its translation: CASSYGTSGSKDTQYF.

The rearrangement uses TRBV27 and TRBJ2-6; D is ambiguous. The germline gives CDR1 MNHEY, CDR2 SMNVEV (reference sequence). There are 14 residues in the CDR3. V dropped 8 bases and J dropped 0 bases, with 8 bases sitting between them. The DNA for the CDR3 is TGTGCCAGCTCCCGTCTCTCTGGGGCCAACGTCCTGACTTTC. The encoded protein is CASSRLSGANVLTF.

J is TRBJ2-1 and V is TRBV7-9; a weak D match, TRBD1 (7 bases). The germline V and J ends were trimmed by 5 bases and 3 bases, with 14 bases remaining between them. This CDR3 has 15 residues. Germline CDR1 SEHNR, CDR2 FQNEAQ (reference sequence). CDR3: CASSPRGTVYNEQFF. In nucleotides, the CDR3 is TGTGCCAGCAGCCCCCGCGGGACAGTCTACAATGAGCAGTTCTTC.

The chain joins TRBV24-1 to TRBJ2-3; the D is unclear. The V gene's germline CDR1 is KGHDR and CDR2 SFDVKD. This CDR3 contains 16 residues. V shed 1 base and J shed 2 bases, with 12 bases lying between them. CDR3 in DNA: TGTGCCACCAGTGATTTAGTTTTCGGTTCCACAGATACGCAGTATTTT. Translated, it gives CATSDLVFGSTDTQYF.

The rearrangement uses TRBV28 and TRBJ1-5; TRBD1 might be the D (6 bases). CDR1 and CDR2 (germline): MDHEN, SYDVKM. This CDR3 contains 14 residues. Trimming removed 2 bases at V and 5 bases at J, with 10 bases between. Written as DNA, the CDR3 is TGTGCCAGCAGTTTACTGGGGGGCCATCAGCCCCAGCATTTT. Translating it yields CASSLLGGHQPQHF. The whole variable domain, filled in from reference TRBV28 and TRBJ1-5, reads DVKVTQSSRYLVKRTGEKVFLECVQDMDHENMFWYRQDPGLGLRLIYFSYDVKMKEKGDIPEGYSVSREKKERFSLILESASTNQTSMYLCASSLLGGHQPQHFGDGTRLSIL.

The rearrangement joins TRBV19 to TRBJ1-2; D is unresolved. CDR1 is LNHDA and CDR2 is SQIVND in the germline V gene (reference sequence). This CDR3 has 13 residues. V was trimmed by 4 bases and J by 4 bases, leaving 10 bases between them. CDR3 sequence (DNA): TGTGCCAGTAGTACGGGGATGTCCTATGGCTACACCTTC. Translation gives CASSTGMSYGYTF.

V and J are TRBV9 and TRBJ2-3; the D gene could be TRBD1 or TRBD2 (5 bases each). V gave up 2 bases and J gave up 5 bases, with 18 bases separating them. There are 16 residues in the CDR3. Germline CDR1 SGDLS, CDR2 YYNGEE. The CDR3 spells CASSVPVGDWGDTQYF. The CDR3 nucleotides read TGTGCCAGCAGCGTCCCTGTGGGGGATTGGGGAGATACGCAGTATTTT.

This chain links TRBV11-3 with TRBJ2-3, with 10 bases that match TRBD1. V lost 5 bases to trimming and J lost 5 bases; unmatched junction nucleotides: 7. Germline CDR1 and CDR2: SGHNT and YENEEA. The CDR3 loop spans 15 amino acids. CDR3 nucleotide sequence: TGTGCCAGCAGCCCGGGACAGGGGTTGATAGATACGCAGTATTTT. Its translation is CASSPGQGLIDTQYF.

This clone appeared once. The chain is built from TRBV11-2 and TRBJ2-7; a weak D match, TRBD1 (5 bases). Germline values: CDR1 SGHAT, CDR2 FQNNGV. V was clipped by 2 bases and J by 2 bases, with 13 bases between them. The CDR3 extends over 15 amino acids. The DNA of the CDR3 is TGTGCCAGCAGCTTAAGGTCAGAAGGGGCCTACGAGCAGTACTTC. It is translated as CASSLRSEGAYEQYF.

V gene TRBV11-2 combines with J gene TRBJ1-3; perhaps TRBD1 as D (5 bases). The CDR3 has 14 residues. Trimming left V 8 bases short and J 0 bases short, with 11 bases between. Germline V gives CDR1 SGHAT, CDR2 FQNNGV. The CDR3 region has the DNA TGTGCCAGCGCGTCCGGACACTCTGGAAACACCATATATTTT. Protein: CASASGHSGNTIYF.

V gene TRBV18 combines with J gene TRBJ2-5; D is tentatively TRBD1 or TRBD2 (6 bases each). Germline loops: CDR1 KGHSH, CDR2 LQKENI. CDR3 length equals 18 residues. Trimming removed 6 bases at V and 1 base at J, with 24 bases between. The CDR3 DNA is TGTGCCAGCTCCCCGGCTGATGGGGGGCGGAGGATCCAAGAGACCCAGTACTTC. Translation gives CASSPADGGRRIQETQYF.

This clone has a single count. The V and J genes are TRBV27 and TRBJ2-7; no definite D call. CDR1 and CDR2 from the germline V gene are MNHEY and SMNVEV (reference sequence). Trimming removed 4 bases at V and 5 bases at J, with 24 bases between. The CDR3 consists of 17 residues. The CDR3 sequence: CASSSLPFGNPENEQYF. For the CDR3, the DNA is TGTGCCAGCAGTTCCCTCCCTTTTGGGAATCCAGAAAACGAGCAGTACTTC.

V gene TRBV12-3 or TRBV12-4 combines with J gene TRBJ2-5; D is uncertain. The CDR3 contains 12 residues. The V gene lost 1 base and the J gene lost 5 bases, with 5 bases spanning the gap. The CDR3 DNA reads TGTGCCAGCAGTTTAGTTGGGGAGACCCAGTACTTC. Its translation is CASSLVGETQYF.

This clone was counted a few times. V and J are TRBV13 and TRBJ2-7; 8 nucleotides match TRBD2. V was pared by 1 base and J by 3 bases, with 2 bases of the junction left unmatched. The CDR3 has 14 amino acids. CDR1 is PRHDT and CDR2 is FYEKMQ in the germline V gene (reference sequence). CDR3 protein: CASSLALAGYEQYF. The CDR3 nucleotides read TGTGCCAGCAGCTTAGCTCTAGCGGGCTACGAGCAGTACTTC.

This clone was seen only once. The rearrangement links TRBV7-8 to TRBJ1-4; D is unclear. V was trimmed by 5 bases and J by 12 bases, leaving 16 bases between them. This CDR3 has 13 residues. CDR1 is SGHVS, CDR2 FQNEAQ, per germline. Here the CDR3 reads CASSLPDRLELFF. As DNA, the CDR3 is TGTGCCAGCAGCCTTCCGGATCGACTGGAACTGTTTTTT.

The chain has TRBV12-3 or TRBV12-4 and TRBJ2-3, with D possibly being TRBD1 (6 bases). The CDR3 has 12 residues. V dropped 10 bases and J dropped 8 bases, with 16 bases sitting between them. The chain's CDR3 is CAITNRESTQYF. The CDR3 bases are TGTGCCATCACTAACAGGGAAAGTACGCAGTATTTT.

The chain combines TRBV11-2 with TRBJ1-5; D not resolved. CDR3 size: 15 residues. Trimming removed 2 bases at V and 5 bases at J, with 13 bases between. Germline values: CDR1 SGHAT, CDR2 FQNNGV. CDR3: CASSLLGGWDQPQHF. The CDR3 region has the DNA TGTGCCAGCAGCTTACTAGGAGGGTGGGATCAGCCCCAGCATTTT.

The gene calls are TRBV7-6 and TRBJ2-3; a possible D gene is TRBD1 (5 bases). The ends were cut back, 5 bases at V and 2 bases at J, with 20 bases in the middle. Germline values: CDR1 SGHVS, CDR2 FNYEAQ. This CDR3 is 17 amino acids long. CDR3 DNA: TGTGCCAGCAGCCTAGAGGATGGACAAATATTCACAGATACGCAGTATTTT. Translation gives CASSLEDGQIFTDTQYF.